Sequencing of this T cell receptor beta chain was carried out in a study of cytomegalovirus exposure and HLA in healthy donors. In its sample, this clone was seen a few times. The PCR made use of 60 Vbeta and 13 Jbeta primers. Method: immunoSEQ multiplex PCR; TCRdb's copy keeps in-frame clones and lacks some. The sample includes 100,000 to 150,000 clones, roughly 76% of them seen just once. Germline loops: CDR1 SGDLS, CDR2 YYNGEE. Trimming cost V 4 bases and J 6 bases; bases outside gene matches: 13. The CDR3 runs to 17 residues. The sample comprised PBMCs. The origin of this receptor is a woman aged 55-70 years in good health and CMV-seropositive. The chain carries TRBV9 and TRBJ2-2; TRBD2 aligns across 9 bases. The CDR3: CASSPRPQAGGSGELFF. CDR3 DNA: TGTGCCAGCAGCCCGAGGCCCCAGGCGGGAGGGTCCGGGGAGCTGTTTTTT.